A selection of T cell receptor beta chains follows, all from one sample in a study of cytotoxic CD8 clonotypes in ibrutinib-treated CLL. The protocol was immunoSEQ multiplex PCR, while the TCRdb copy is restricted to in-frame clones and leaves out a portion. This sample yields some 150,000 clones, of which 65% to 85% are seen a single time; 7.5% to 9% belongs to the top ten. Specimen: PBMCs, collected after 36 months of ibrutinib treatment. The receptor source for this set is a human donor with chronic lymphocytic leukemia. CDR3s include the opening cysteine and the closing phenylalanine or tryptophan. Each record gives: J gene, clone size, V gene, D gene, CDR3 protein, CDR3 DNA. The D gene is left open where the match is weak. The listing skips clone size in some rows; elsewhere it reads once, few, many or a size class.

>TRBJ1-6|few|TRBV6-5|TRBD1
CASLGTGGNSPLHF
TGTGCCAGCTTGGGGACAGGAGGTAATTCACCCCTCCACTTT
>TRBJ2-7|NA|TRBV28|NA
CASTSDYTSSEQYF
TGTGCCAGCACCTCAGACTATACTAGTTCCGAGCAGTACTTC
>TRBJ2-3|once|TRBV7-6|NA
CASSPSSPADTQYF
TGTGCCAGCAGCCCGAGTAGTCCAGCAGATACGCAGTATTTT
>TRBJ2-7|NA|TRBV5-1|NA
CASSLVTGGGEQYF
TGCGCCAGCAGCTTGGTCACAGGTGGCGGAGAGCAGTACTTC
>TRBJ1-3|NA|TRBV4-1|NA
CASSHHGNTIYF
TGCGCCAGCAGCCACCATGGAAACACCATATATTTT
>TRBJ1-1|NA|TRBV5-1|NA
CASSLVRATEAFF
TGCGCCAGCAGCTTGGTTAGGGCTACTGAAGCTTTCTTT
>TRBJ2-5|NA|TRBV6-4|TRBD1
CASGPGTGGVETQYF
TGTGCCAGCGGACCCGGGACAGGCGGGGTGGAGACCCAGTACTTC
>TRBJ2-3|NA|TRBV5-1|TRBD2
CASSLTSVYTDTQYF
TGCGCCAGCAGCTTGACTAGCGTATACACAGATACGCAGTATTTT
>TRBJ2-6|NA|TRBV27|NA
CASSLGVSFSGANVLTF
TGTGCCAGCAGTTTGGGGGTCAGTTTCTCTGGGGCCAACGTCCTGACTTTC
>TRBJ2-7|NA|TRBV25-1|NA
CASSSSRAGYEQYF
TGTGCCAGCAGCTCGAGCAGGGCGGGCTACGAGCAGTACTTC
>TRBJ2-3|NA|TRBV11-2|TRBD2
CASSAPKLAGGGDTQYF
TGTGCCAGCAGCGCTCCGAAACTAGCGGGAGGAGGTGATACGCAGTATTTT
>TRBJ2-7|NA|TRBV7-6|NA
CASSRKAGEQYF
TGTGCCAGCAGCCGAAAAGCGGGCGAGCAGTACTTC
>TRBJ1-3|NA|TRBV6-1|TRBD1
CASSEGAGGTGNTIYF
TGTGCCAGCAGTGAAGGGGCAGGGGGCACTGGAAACACCATATATTTT
>TRBJ1-2|few|TRBV7-9|NA
CASSPSRQRGYTF
TGTGCCAGCAGCCCCAGCAGACAGAGGGGCTACACCTTC
>TRBJ1-3|NA|TRBV6-1|NA
CASSFLASSGNTIYF
TGTGCCAGCAGTTTCCTGGCCTCATCTGGAAACACCATATATTTT
>TRBJ2-2|NA|TRBV6-6|TRBD2
CASTGLAGNTGELFF
TGTGCCAGCACCGGACTAGCGGGCAACACCGGGGAGCTGTTTTTT
>TRBJ2-7|NA|TRBV7-9|TRBD2
CASRSGTSGTEQYF
TGTGCCAGCAGATCCGGGACTAGCGGGACCGAGCAGTACTTC
>TRBJ2-5|NA|TRBV11-1|NA
CASSFGFRGGAETQYF
TGTGCCAGCAGCTTTGGTTTCAGGGGAGGTGCAGAGACCCAGTACTTC
>TRBJ1-1|NA|TRBV5-4|NA
CASSLRTARNTEAFF
TGTGCCAGCAGCCTTCGGACAGCTCGGAACACTGAAGCTTTCTTT
>TRBJ2-3|NA|TRBV7-2|TRBD2
CASSPRDSGGPTDTQYF
TGTGCCAGCAGCCCCCGGGATAGCGGGGGACCCACAGATACGCAGTATTTT
>TRBJ2-4|NA|TRBV28|NA
CASSLWGKNIQYF
TGTGCCAGCAGTTTATGGGGGAAAAACATTCAGTACTTC
>TRBJ1-2|NA|TRBV5-6|TRBD1
CASSFPGGGYTF
TGTGCCAGCAGCTTTCCAGGGGGTGGCTACACCTTC
>TRBJ1-4|few|TRBV6-5|NA
CASRAHRPSEKLFF
TGTGCCAGCAGGGCCCACCGGCCGTCCGAAAAACTGTTTTTT
>TRBJ2-2|NA|TRBV6-6|NA
CASRRDGGRGTGELFF
TGTGCCAGCCGAAGGGATGGTGGGAGAGGGACCGGGGAGCTGTTTTTT
>TRBJ1-2|few|TRBV18|NA
CASSPPHPGTAYGYTF
TGTGCCAGCTCACCACCCCACCCCGGGACGGCCTATGGCTACACCTTC
>TRBJ2-2|NA|TRBV6-5|TRBD1
CASSYATGGYTGELFF
TGTGCCAGCAGTTACGCGACAGGGGGCTACACCGGGGAGCTGTTTTTT
>TRBJ2-2|NA|TRBV29-1|NA
CSAGGGPGTGELFF
TGCAGCGCCGGCGGCGGGCCGGGGACCGGGGAGCTGTTTTTT
>TRBJ2-6|NA|TRBV5-1|NA
CASSFFSGANVLTF
TGCGCCAGCAGCTTCTTCTCTGGGGCCAACGTCCTGACTTTC
>TRBJ2-7|NA|TRBV4-1|NA
CASSQGEASSWEQYF
TGCGCCAGCAGCCAAGGGGAGGCTAGCTCATGGGAGCAGTACTTC
>TRBJ2-2|few|TRBV11-3|NA
CASRKNAANTGELFF
TGTGCCAGCAGAAAAAACGCGGCGAACACCGGGGAGCTGTTTTTT
>TRBJ2-2|NA|TRBV5-4|TRBD2
CASSNGLAGGSNTGELFF
TGTGCCAGCAGCAACGGACTAGCGGGGGGCTCGAACACCGGGGAGCTGTTTTTT
>TRBJ2-1|NA|TRBV11-3|NA
CASSPGVARYNEQFF
TGTGCCAGCAGCCCAGGGGTGGCGCGGTACAATGAGCAGTTCTTC
>TRBJ1-5|NA|TRBV27|TRBD1
CASREWTGLKNSNQPQHF
TGTGCCAGCAGAGAATGGACAGGCTTAAAAAATAGCAATCAGCCCCAGCATTTT
>TRBJ1-2|NA|TRBV6-6|NA
CASSYSADGNYGYTF
TGTGCCAGCAGTTACTCGGCCGACGGAAACTATGGCTACACCTTC
>TRBJ1-6|NA|TRBV6-4|NA
CASSLDGVNSPLHF
TGTGCCAGCAGCCTAGACGGGGTGAATTCACCCCTCCACTTT
>TRBJ2-2|once|TRBV25-1|NA
CASSGRGRRTGELFF
TGTGCCAGCAGTGGGAGGGGGCGCCGGACCGGGGAGCTGTTTTTT
>TRBJ2-1|NA|TRBV9|TRBD2
CASSARLAAIYNEQFF
TGTGCCAGCAGCGCACGACTAGCGGCGATTTACAATGAGCAGTTCTTC
>TRBJ2-7|NA|TRBV18|TRBD1
CASKPGQGPYEQYF
TGTGCCAGCAAACCGGGACAGGGTCCCTACGAGCAGTACTTC
>TRBJ1-6|NA|TRBV28|NA
CASSFSGTLASSPLHF
TGTGCCAGCAGTTTCTCCGGGACTCTTGCCTCCTCACCCCTCCACTTT
>TRBJ2-6|NA|TRBV5-1|NA
CASSLGGSGANVLTF
TGCGCCAGCAGCTTGGGTGGGTCTGGGGCCAACGTCCTGACTTTC
>TRBJ2-2|many|TRBV6-1|NA
CASSEVVGGRYTGELFF
TGTGCCAGCAGTGAGGTAGTCGGGGGCAGATACACCGGGGAGCTGTTTTTT
>TRBJ2-7|NA|TRBV2|TRBD1
CASSGARRTGNYEQYF
TGTGCCAGCAGCGGCGCCCGTAGGACAGGGAACTACGAGCAGTACTTC
>TRBJ1-5|few|TRBV2|TRBD1
CASSGTGSYSNQPQHF
TGTGCCAGCAGCGGGACAGGGAGCTATAGCAATCAGCCCCAGCATTTT
>TRBJ1-2|NA|TRBV18|TRBD1
CASSLGQGLGYGYTF
TGTGCCAGCTCATTGGGACAGGGCCTGGGCTATGGCTACACCTTC
>TRBJ2-5|NA|TRBV29-1|TRBD2
CSVESSGGRGETQYF
TGCAGCGTTGAATCTAGCGGGGGCCGGGGGGAGACCCAGTACTTC
>TRBJ2-2|few|TRBV6-5|TRBD1
CASSTGTGLTGELFF
TGTGCCAGCAGTACCGGGACAGGGCTCACCGGGGAGCTGTTTTTT
>TRBJ1-3|NA|TRBV11-2|NA
CASSTGSSGNTIYF
TGTGCCAGCAGCACAGGGAGCTCTGGAAACACCATATATTTT
>TRBJ1-3|once|TRBV9|NA
CASSVRPEGPGNTIYF
TGTGCCAGCAGCGTCCGCCCCGAGGGACCTGGAAACACCATATATTTT
>TRBJ1-5|NA|TRBV6-5|TRBD1
CASGQAYSNQPQHF
TGTGCCAGCGGACAGGCATATAGCAATCAGCCCCAGCATTTT
>TRBJ2-6|NA|TRBV5-1|NA
CASRGVSGANVLTF
TGCGCCAGCAGAGGCGTCTCTGGGGCCAACGTCCTGACTTTC
>TRBJ2-7|NA|TRBV10-1|TRBD2
CATRPSGRAHEQYF
TGCGCCACTCGACCTAGCGGGAGGGCCCACGAGCAGTACTTC
>TRBJ1-6|NA|TRBV27|NA
CASSASGVGWNSPLHF
TGTGCCAGCAGCGCCTCAGGGGTAGGGTGGAATTCACCCCTCCACTTT